The present entry profiles one T cell receptor beta chain with its context. What it recognizes is unknown. The data stem from a study of Ad26.COV2.S vaccination and SARS-CoV-2 variants. Findings and caveats of the study: While placebo recipients had lower spike-specific TCR breadth, vaccine recipients had more. Total T cell responses may have been underestimated by the TCR breadth and depth analyses.

The germline gives CDR1 SGDLS, CDR2 YYNGEE. This CDR3 is 17 amino acids long. The junction had 11 bases not matched to a gene; V was cut back by 3 bases and J by 2 bases. This table comes from immunoSEQ multiplex PCR, and its TCRdb copy is limited to in-frame clones, with some not included. The sample holds 180,000 or so clones, roughly 85% seen once. This sample comprised peripheral blood, obtained after recovery from COVID-19. The source of this sequence is a human donor who had recovered from COVID-19. The V call is TRBV9, the J call TRBJ2-1, with 7 bases lining up with TRBD1. The CDR3 reads CASSEGTQGKTYNEQFF. DNA for the CDR3: TGTGCCAGCAGCGAGGGGACACAGGGGAAAACCTACAATGAGCAGTTCTTC.